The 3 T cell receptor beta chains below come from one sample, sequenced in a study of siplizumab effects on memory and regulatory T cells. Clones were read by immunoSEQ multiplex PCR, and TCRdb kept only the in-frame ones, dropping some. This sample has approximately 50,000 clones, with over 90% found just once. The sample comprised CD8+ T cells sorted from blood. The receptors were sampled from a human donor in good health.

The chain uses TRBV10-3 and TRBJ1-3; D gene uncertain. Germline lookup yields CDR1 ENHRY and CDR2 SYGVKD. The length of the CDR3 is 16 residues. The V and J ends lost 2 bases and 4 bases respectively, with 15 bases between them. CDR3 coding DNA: TGTGCCATCAGTGAGAATTCAAATTATTACGGAAACACCATATATTTT. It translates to CAISENSNYYGNTIYF.

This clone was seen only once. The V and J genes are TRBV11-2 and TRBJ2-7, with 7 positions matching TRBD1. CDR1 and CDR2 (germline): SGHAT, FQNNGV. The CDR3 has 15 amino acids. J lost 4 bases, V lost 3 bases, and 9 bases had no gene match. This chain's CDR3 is CASSFSGSRGYEQYF. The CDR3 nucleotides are TGTGCCAGCAGCTTTTCAGGAAGCAGGGGGTACGAGCAGTACTTC.

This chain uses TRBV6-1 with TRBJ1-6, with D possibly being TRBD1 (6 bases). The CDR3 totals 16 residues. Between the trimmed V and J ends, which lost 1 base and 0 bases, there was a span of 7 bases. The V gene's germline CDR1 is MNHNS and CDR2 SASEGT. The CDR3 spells CASSEVRGSYNSPLHF. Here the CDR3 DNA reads TGTGCCAGCAGTGAAGTCAGGGGCTCCTATAATTCACCCCTCCACTTT.